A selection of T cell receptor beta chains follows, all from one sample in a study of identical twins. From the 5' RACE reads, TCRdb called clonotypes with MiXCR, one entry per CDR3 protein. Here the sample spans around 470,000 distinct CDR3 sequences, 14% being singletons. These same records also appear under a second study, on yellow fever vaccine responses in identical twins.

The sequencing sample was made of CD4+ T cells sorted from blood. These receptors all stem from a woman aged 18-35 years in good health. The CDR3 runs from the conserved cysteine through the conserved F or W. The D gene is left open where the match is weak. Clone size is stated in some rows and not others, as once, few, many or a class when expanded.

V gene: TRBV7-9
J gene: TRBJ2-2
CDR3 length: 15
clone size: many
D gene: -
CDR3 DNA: TGTGCCAGCAGCTTAGCGGGGGCAAGCACCGGGGAGCTGTTTTTT
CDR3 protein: CASSLAGASTGELFF

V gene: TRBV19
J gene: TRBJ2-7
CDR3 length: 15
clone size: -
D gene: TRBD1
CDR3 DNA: TGTGCCAGTAGTATCGAGGGACAGGGGTACGACGAGCAGTACTTC
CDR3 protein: CASSIEGQGYDEQYF

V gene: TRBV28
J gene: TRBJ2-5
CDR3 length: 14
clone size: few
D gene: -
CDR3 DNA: TGTGCCAGCAGTTTATCTAAGGGGCAAGAGACCCAGTACTTC
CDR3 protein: CASSLSKGQETQYF

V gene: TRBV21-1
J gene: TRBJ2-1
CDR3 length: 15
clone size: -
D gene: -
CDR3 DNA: TGTGCCAGCAGTTCCAACTACAGCTCCTACAATGAGCAGTTCTTC
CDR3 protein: CASSSNYSSYNEQFF

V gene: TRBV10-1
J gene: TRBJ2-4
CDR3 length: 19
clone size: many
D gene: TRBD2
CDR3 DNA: TGCGCCAGCAGCCCGAGCCGGGCGGGAGGTGGGGTAGCCAAAAACATTCAGTACTTC
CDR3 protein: CASSPSRAGGGVAKNIQYF

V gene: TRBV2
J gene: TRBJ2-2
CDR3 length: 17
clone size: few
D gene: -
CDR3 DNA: TGTGCCAGCAGATTCAACCCAGGGGAGGGAAGGACCGGGGAGCTGTTTTTT
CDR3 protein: CASRFNPGEGRTGELFF

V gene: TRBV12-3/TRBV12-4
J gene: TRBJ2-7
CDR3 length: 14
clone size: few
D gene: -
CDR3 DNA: TGTGCCAGCAGCCATCTAACGGACAGATACGAGCAGTACTTC
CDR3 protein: CASSHLTDRYEQYF

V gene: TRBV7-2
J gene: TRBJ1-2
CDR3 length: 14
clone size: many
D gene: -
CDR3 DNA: TGTGCCAGCAGCTTAGTAACACAGAACTATGGCTACACCTTC
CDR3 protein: CASSLVTQNYGYTF

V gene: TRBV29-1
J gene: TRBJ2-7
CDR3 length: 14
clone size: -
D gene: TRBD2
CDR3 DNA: TGCAGCGTTTTACTAGCGGGAGTCACCTACGAGCAGTACTTC
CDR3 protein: CSVLLAGVTYEQYF

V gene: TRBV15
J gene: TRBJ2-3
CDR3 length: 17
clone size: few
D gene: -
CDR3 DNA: TGTGCCACCAGCAGAGATTGGGACGGAGCATCCACAGATACGCAGTATTTT
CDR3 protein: CATSRDWDGASTDTQYF

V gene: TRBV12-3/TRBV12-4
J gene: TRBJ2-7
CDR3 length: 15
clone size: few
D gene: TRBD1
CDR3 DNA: TGTGCCAGCAGTGGGCAAGGGACAGCACACTACGAGCAGTACTTC
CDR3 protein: CASSGQGTAHYEQYF

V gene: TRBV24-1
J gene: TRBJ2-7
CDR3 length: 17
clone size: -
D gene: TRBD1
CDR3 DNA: TGTGCCACCAGTGGTGGGACAGGGGACTCCTACTCCTACGAGCAGTACTTC
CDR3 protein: CATSGGTGDSYSYEQYF

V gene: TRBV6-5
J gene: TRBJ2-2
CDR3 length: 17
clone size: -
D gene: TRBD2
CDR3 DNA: TGTGCCAGCAGTTACTCGACGGCGGGAGGATGGGCCGGGGAGCTGTTTTTT
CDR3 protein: CASSYSTAGGWAGELFF

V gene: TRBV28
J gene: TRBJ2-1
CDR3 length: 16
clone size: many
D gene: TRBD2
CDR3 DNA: TGTGCCAGCAGTTCAGCTAGCGGGGGGGCGTACAATGAGCAGTTCTTC
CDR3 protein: CASSSASGGAYNEQFF

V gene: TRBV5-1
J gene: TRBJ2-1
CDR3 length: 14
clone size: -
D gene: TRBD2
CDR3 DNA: TGCGCCAGCAGCCAAGCGGGAGGGCACAATGAGCAGTTCTTC
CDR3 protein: CASSQAGGHNEQFF

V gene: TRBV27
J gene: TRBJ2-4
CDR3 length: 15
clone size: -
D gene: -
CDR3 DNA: TGTGCCAGCAGTTCCTATAACAAAGCCAAAAACATTCAGTACTTC
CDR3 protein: CASSSYNKAKNIQYF

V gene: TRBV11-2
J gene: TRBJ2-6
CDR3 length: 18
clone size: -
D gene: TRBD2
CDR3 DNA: TGTGCCAGCAGCTTCTCTAGCGGGGGGGCAGGAGGGGCCAACGTCCTGACTTTC
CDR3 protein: CASSFSSGGAGGANVLTF

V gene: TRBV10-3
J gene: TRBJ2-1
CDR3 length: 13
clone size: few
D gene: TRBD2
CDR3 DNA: TGTGCCATTAGCGGGAGGACCAAAAATGAGCAGTTCTTC
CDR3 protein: CAISGRTKNEQFF

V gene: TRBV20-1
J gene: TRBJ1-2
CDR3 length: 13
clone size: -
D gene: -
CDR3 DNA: TGCAGTGCTAGAGTGGAAGGGAACTATGGCTACACCTTC
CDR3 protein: CSARVEGNYGYTF

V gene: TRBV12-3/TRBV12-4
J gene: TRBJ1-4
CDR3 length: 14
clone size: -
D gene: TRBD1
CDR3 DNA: TGTGCCAGCAGCGCGGACAGGAGGAATGAAAAACTGTTTTTT
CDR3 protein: CASSADRRNEKLFF

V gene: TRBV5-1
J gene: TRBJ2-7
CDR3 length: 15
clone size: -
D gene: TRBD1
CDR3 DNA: TGCGCCAGCAGCTTGGAGACAGGGTCCCCCTACGAGCAGTACTTC
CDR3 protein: CASSLETGSPYEQYF

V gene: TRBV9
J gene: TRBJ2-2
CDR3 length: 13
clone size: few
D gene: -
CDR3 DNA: TGTGCCAGCAGCGTAGATCTAACCGGGGAGCTGTTTTTT
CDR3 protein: CASSVDLTGELFF

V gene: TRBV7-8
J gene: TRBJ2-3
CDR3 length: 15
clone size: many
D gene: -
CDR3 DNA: TGTGCCAGCAGCTTTACCGGGACGGGCACAGATACGCAGTATTTT
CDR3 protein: CASSFTGTGTDTQYF

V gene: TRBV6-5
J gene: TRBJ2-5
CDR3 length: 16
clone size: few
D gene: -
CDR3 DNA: TGTGCCAGCACTCCTCGAGGGGAGCGGTACCAAGAGACCCAGTACTTC
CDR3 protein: CASTPRGERYQETQYF

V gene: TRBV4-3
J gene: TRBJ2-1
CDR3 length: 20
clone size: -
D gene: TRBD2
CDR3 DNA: TGCGCCAGCAGCCTGCACATACTAGCGGGAGCCGATCCATCCTACAATGAGCAGTTCTTC
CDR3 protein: CASSLHILAGADPSYNEQFF

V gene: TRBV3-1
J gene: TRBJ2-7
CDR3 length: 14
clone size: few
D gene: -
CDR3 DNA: TGTGCCAGCAGCCAAGCTTACCGGGGCTACGAGCAGTACTTC
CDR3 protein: CASSQAYRGYEQYF

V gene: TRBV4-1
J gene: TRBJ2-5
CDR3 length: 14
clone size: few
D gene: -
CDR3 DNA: TGCGCCAGCAGCCAAGACGGTGGCGGAGGAACCCAGTACTTC
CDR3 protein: CASSQDGGGGTQYF

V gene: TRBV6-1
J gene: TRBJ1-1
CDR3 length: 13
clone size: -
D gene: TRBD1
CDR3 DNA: TGTGCCAGCAGTGAAGTGGCAGGGGGAAGGGCTTTCTTT
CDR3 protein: CASSEVAGGRAFF

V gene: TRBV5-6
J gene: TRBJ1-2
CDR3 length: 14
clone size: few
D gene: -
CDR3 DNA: TGTGCCAGCAGCTTGGACCAGGGTAGTTTCAGCTACACCTTC
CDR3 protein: CASSLDQGSFSYTF

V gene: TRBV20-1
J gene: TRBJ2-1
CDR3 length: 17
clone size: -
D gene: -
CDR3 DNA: TGCTGTGCTAGATTCCAGGGGGCAGGGGGGGTGGTAAATGAGCAGTTCTTC
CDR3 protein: CCARFQGAGGVVNEQFF

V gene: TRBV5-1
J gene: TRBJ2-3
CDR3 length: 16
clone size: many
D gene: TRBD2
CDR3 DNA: TGCGCCAGCAGCTTGGGGGGGACTAGCGGCACAGATACGCAGTATTTT
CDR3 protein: CASSLGGTSGTDTQYF

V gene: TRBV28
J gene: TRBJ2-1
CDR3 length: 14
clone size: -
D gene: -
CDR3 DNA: TGTGCCAGCAGTTTATTACAGGTATACAATGAGCAGTTCTTC
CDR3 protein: CASSLLQVYNEQFF

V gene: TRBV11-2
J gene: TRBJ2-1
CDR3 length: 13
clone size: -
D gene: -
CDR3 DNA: TGTGCCAGCAGCTTGGACCTGGGGGATGAGCAGTTCTTC
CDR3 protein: CASSLDLGDEQFF

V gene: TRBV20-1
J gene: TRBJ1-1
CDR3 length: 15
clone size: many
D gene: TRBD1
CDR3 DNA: TGCAGTGCTAGAGATCCCAGGGGGCTGGGTACTGAAGCTTTCTTT
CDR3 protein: CSARDPRGLGTEAFF

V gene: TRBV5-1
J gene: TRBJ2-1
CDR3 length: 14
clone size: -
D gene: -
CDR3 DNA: TGCGCCACCACGCCGGAACCCTCCTACAATGAGCAGTTCTTC
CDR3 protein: CATTPEPSYNEQFF

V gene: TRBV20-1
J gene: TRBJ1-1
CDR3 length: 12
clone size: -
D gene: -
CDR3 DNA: TGCAGTGCTAGGGGAACGATCGCTGAAGCTTTCTTT
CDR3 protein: CSARGTIAEAFF

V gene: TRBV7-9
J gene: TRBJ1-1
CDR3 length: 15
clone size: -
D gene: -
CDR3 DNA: TGTGCCAGCATCTTAGCGGGACCCCTAAACACTGAAGCTTTCTTT
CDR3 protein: CASILAGPLNTEAFF

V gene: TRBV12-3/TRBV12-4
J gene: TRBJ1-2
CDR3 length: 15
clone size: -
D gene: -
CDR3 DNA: TGTGCCAGCAGTGCCGGGCCCCAGACCGGCTATGGCTACACCTTC
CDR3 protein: CASSAGPQTGYGYTF

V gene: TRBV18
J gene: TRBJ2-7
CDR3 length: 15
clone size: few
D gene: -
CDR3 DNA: TGTGCCAGCTCTCCCGGAGGGGGGAAGAGGTACGAGCAGTACTTC
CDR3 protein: CASSPGGGKRYEQYF

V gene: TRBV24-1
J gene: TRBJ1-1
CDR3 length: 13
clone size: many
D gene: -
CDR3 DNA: TGTGCCACCAGTGACTCCAACACCGAGGGAGCTTTCTTT
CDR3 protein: CATSDSNTEGAFF

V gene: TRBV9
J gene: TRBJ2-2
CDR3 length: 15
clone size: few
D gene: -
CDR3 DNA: TGTGCCAGCAGCGTAGAACAGGGTGGGACCGGGGAGCTGTTTTTT
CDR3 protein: CASSVEQGGTGELFF

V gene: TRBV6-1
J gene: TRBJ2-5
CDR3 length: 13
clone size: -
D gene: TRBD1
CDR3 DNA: TGTGCCAGCAGCGGACAGGGGACAGAGACCCAGTACTTC
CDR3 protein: CASSGQGTETQYF